This T cell receptor (beta chain) was documented in a study of early stage breast cancer tumors. The wider study: ER+/PR+/HER2- status applied to about 70% of the 16 invasive breast tumors.

Produced via immunoSEQ multiplex PCR; TCRdb's table is partial and in-frame only. The data contain about 72,000 clones, roughly 80% of them singletons. This CDR3 is 14 amino acids long. Trimming removed 5 bases from V and 6 bases from J; junction bases left unmatched: 6. CDR1 and CDR2 (germline): SGHTA, FQGNSA. The clonotype comes from a person aged 55 to 69 with breast cancer. The chain combines TRBV7-2 with TRBJ2-2; 7 positions match TRBD1. Sequences were obtained from blood. CDR3: CASSPGTVPGELFF. As DNA, the CDR3 is TGTGCCAGCAGCCCCGGGACAGTTCCCGGGGAGCTGTTTTTT.